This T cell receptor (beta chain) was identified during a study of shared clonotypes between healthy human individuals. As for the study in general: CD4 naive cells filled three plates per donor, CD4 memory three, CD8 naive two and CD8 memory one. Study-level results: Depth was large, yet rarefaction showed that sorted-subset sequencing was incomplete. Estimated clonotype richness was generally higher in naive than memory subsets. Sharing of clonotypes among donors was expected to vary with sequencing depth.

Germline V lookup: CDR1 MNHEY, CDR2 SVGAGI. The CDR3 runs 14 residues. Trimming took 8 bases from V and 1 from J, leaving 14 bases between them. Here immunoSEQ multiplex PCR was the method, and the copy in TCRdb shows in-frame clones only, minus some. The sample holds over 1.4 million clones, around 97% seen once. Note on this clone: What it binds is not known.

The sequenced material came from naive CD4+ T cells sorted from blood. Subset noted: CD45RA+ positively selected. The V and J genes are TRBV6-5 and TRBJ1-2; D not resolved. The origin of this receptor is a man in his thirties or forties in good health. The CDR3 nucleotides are TGTGCCAGCGCCCGGGCCGGGGATAACTATGGCTACACCTTC. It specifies CASARAGDNYGYTF.